These T cell receptor beta chains were read from a single sample in a study of blood T cell repertoires in COVID-19. Profiling relied on immunoSEQ multiplex PCR, and the TCRdb table lists in-frame clones only, not all of them. The sample has 90,000 to 150,000 clones; around 87% are singletons. Material: peripheral blood. The origin of the receptors is a human donor in a cohort sampled during active COVID-19. Both conserved end residues are part of each CDR3. The D gene is left open where the match is weak. Only some rows state a clone size, as once, few, many or a class for expanded clones.

clone_size	d_call	cdr3_length	v_call	j_call	cdr3_aa	cdr3_nt
NA	NA	14	TRBV11-3	TRBJ1-2	CASSLGRANYGYTF	TGTGCCAGCAGCTTGGGCAGGGCTAACTATGGCTACACCTTC
NA	NA	16	TRBV7-2	TRBJ2-5	CASSLWTGTKKETQYF	TGTGCCAGCAGCCTGTGGACAGGGACTAAAAAAGAGACCCAGTACTTC
NA	NA	14	TRBV10-3	TRBJ2-2	CAISPFEQTGELFF	TGTGCCATCAGCCCATTCGAACAGACCGGGGAGCTGTTTTTT
once	TRBD1	14	TRBV19	TRBJ1-4	CASSNRGPNEKLFF	TGTGCCAGTAGTAACAGGGGGCCCAATGAAAAACTGTTTTTT
NA	NA	15	TRBV2	TRBJ2-3	CASTGQGKSTDTQYF	TGTGCCAGCACGGGCCAGGGTAAAAGCACAGATACGCAGTATTTT
NA	NA	14	TRBV18	TRBJ1-6	CASSPAGGRSPLHF	TGTGCCAGCTCACCAGCGGGGGGCCGTTCACCCCTCCACTTT
NA	TRBD2	15	TRBV9	TRBJ2-7	CASSVATGIAGEQYF	TGTGCCAGCAGCGTAGCTACGGGGATAGCGGGAGAGCAGTACTTC
NA	NA	17	TRBV24-1	TRBJ1-1	CATSDGPTQGIPPDAFF	TGTGCCACCAGTGATGGGCCCACTCAGGGGATCCCACCCGATGCTTTCTTT
once	TRBD1	20	TRBV6-6	TRBJ1-5	CASSPRGKGQERLSDQPQHF	TGTGCCAGCAGTCCCCGAGGTAAAGGACAGGAACGCTTGAGTGATCAGCCCCAGCATTTT
NA	NA	14	TRBV7-2	TRBJ2-7	CASSTTTGIYEQYF	TGTGCCAGCAGCACTACCACAGGGATCTACGAGCAGTACTTC
NA	TRBD1	13	TRBV7-3	TRBJ1-2	CASSLGQGYGYTF	TGTGCCAGCAGCCTTGGACAGGGCTACGGCTACACCTTC
NA	TRBD2	14	TRBV19	TRBJ2-1	CASKGQRDGHEQFF	TGTGCCAGTAAGGGGCAGCGGGATGGGCATGAGCAGTTCTTC
NA	NA	12	TRBV3-1/TRBV3-2	TRBJ2-1	CASSRVPGEQFF	TGTGCCAGCAGCCGAGTCCCGGGTGAGCAGTTCTTC
NA	TRBD1	15	TRBV10-1	TRBJ2-3	CASSEGTGGQDTQYF	TGCGCCAGCAGTGAAGGAACAGGGGGCCAAGATACGCAGTATTTT
NA	NA	15	TRBV19	TRBJ1-4	CASRATAATNEKLFF	TGTGCCAGTAGAGCGACCGCCGCAACTAATGAAAAACTGTTTTTT
NA	NA	13	TRBV7-9	TRBJ1-2	CASSLTENYGYTF	TGTGCCAGCAGCCTGACAGAAAACTATGGCTACACCTTC
NA	TRBD1	15	TRBV30	TRBJ1-3	CAWTGQSGSGNTIYF	TGTGCCTGGACGGGACAGTCCGGCTCTGGAAACACCATATATTTT
NA	NA	15	TRBV19	TRBJ1-5	CASKSSAPINQPQHF	TGTGCCAGTAAGAGTTCTGCACCGATCAATCAGCCCCAGCATTTT